This is a list of T cell receptor beta chains from one sample in a study of cytomegalovirus exposure and HLA in healthy donors. This table comes from immunoSEQ multiplex PCR, and its TCRdb copy is limited to in-frame clones, with some not included. This table holds some 90,000 clones, about 79% found once. Sequencing was carried out using PBMCs. These receptor sequences come from a female donor in good health and CMV-seronegative. The CDR3 runs from the conserved cysteine through the conserved F or W. A D gene is named only where the DNA matches it firmly. Only part of the rows carry a size: once, few, many, or a class if the clone is expanded.

j_gene: TRBJ2-7
abundance: once
d_gene: TRBD1
v_gene: TRBV27
CDR3aa: CASSFTGDEQYF
CDR3nt: TGTGCCAGCAGTTTTACAGGGGACGAGCAGTACTTC

j_gene: TRBJ1-1
abundance: -
d_gene: -
v_gene: TRBV7-3
CDR3aa: CASSLQRAVNTEAFF
CDR3nt: TGTGCCAGCAGTCTTCAAAGAGCTGTGAACACTGAAGCTTTCTTT

j_gene: TRBJ2-2
abundance: few
d_gene: -
v_gene: TRBV5-1
CDR3aa: CASRLNTGELFF
CDR3nt: TGCGCCAGCAGATTAAACACCGGGGAGCTGTTTTTT

j_gene: TRBJ2-2
abundance: once
d_gene: -
v_gene: TRBV19
CDR3aa: CASIPTQNTGELFF
CDR3nt: TGTGCCAGTATTCCCACACAGAACACCGGGGAGCTGTTTTTT

j_gene: TRBJ2-1
abundance: -
d_gene: TRBD1
v_gene: TRBV28
CDR3aa: CASRTGTAYNEQFF
CDR3nt: TGTGCCAGCAGAACGGGGACAGCCTACAATGAGCAGTTCTTC

j_gene: TRBJ1-5
abundance: once
d_gene: -
v_gene: TRBV7-2
CDR3aa: CASSRDRINQPQHF
CDR3nt: TGTGCCAGCAGCCGCGACAGGATCAATCAGCCCCAGCATTTT

j_gene: TRBJ2-3
abundance: -
d_gene: -
v_gene: TRBV4-1
CDR3aa: CASSQGGDLRTDTQYF
CDR3nt: TGCGCCAGCAGCCAAGGGGGAGATTTACGCACAGATACGCAGTATTTT

j_gene: TRBJ1-1
abundance: -
d_gene: TRBD1
v_gene: TRBV5-1
CDR3aa: CASSAGTGRTNTEAFF
CDR3nt: TGCGCCAGCAGCGCGGGGACAGGGAGGACGAACACTGAAGCTTTCTTT

j_gene: TRBJ1-2
abundance: -
d_gene: -
v_gene: TRBV6-5
CDR3aa: CASSSTSEQRYTF
CDR3nt: TGTGCCAGCAGTTCAACGTCGGAACAGCGCTACACCTTC

j_gene: TRBJ1-2
abundance: -
d_gene: -
v_gene: TRBV28
CDR3aa: CASRAGWGYTF
CDR3nt: TGTGCCAGCAGGGCGGGGTGGGGCTACACCTTC

j_gene: TRBJ1-2
abundance: -
d_gene: -
v_gene: TRBV28
CDR3aa: CASRSPQGGGYTF
CDR3nt: TGTGCCAGCAGGTCCCCGCAGGGAGGTGGCTACACCTTC

j_gene: TRBJ2-1
abundance: -
d_gene: -
v_gene: TRBV6-5
CDR3aa: CASSYDGRGDEQFF
CDR3nt: TGTGCCAGCAGTTACGACGGGAGAGGCGATGAGCAGTTCTTC

j_gene: TRBJ1-1
abundance: few
d_gene: TRBD1
v_gene: TRBV6-6
CDR3aa: CASSKPTGGTEAFF
CDR3nt: TGTGCCAGCAGTAAACCGACAGGGGGCACTGAAGCTTTCTTT

j_gene: TRBJ1-5
abundance: -
d_gene: TRBD1
v_gene: TRBV2
CDR3aa: CASRPTGDQPQHF
CDR3nt: TGTGCCAGCAGGCCTACAGGGGATCAGCCCCAGCATTTT

j_gene: TRBJ1-6
abundance: once
d_gene: -
v_gene: TRBV5-4
CDR3aa: CASSLSLGNSPNSPLHF
CDR3nt: TGTGCCAGCAGCTTGTCCCTGGGCAATTCCCCAAATTCACCCCTCCACTTT

j_gene: TRBJ2-3
abundance: -
d_gene: TRBD2
v_gene: TRBV27
CDR3aa: CASRNSGGRDTQYF
CDR3nt: TGTGCCAGCAGGAATAGCGGGGGTCGGGATACGCAGTATTTT

j_gene: TRBJ1-1
abundance: -
d_gene: -
v_gene: TRBV6-1
CDR3aa: CASSEPDSSMNTEAFF
CDR3nt: TGTGCCAGCAGTGAACCGGACAGTTCTATGAACACTGAAGCTTTCTTT

j_gene: TRBJ1-1
abundance: -
d_gene: -
v_gene: TRBV10-3
CDR3aa: CAISDPTDANTEAFF
CDR3nt: TGTGCCATCAGTGATCCGACAGACGCGAACACTGAAGCTTTCTTT

j_gene: TRBJ2-7
abundance: -
d_gene: -
v_gene: TRBV5-1
CDR3aa: CASSFGSLGEQYF
CDR3nt: TGCGCCAGCAGCTTTGGCAGTCTAGGCGAGCAGTACTTC

j_gene: TRBJ1-1
abundance: -
d_gene: TRBD1
v_gene: TRBV7-9
CDR3aa: CASSGAGTVNTEAFF
CDR3nt: TGTGCCAGCAGCGGAGCCGGGACAGTGAACACTGAAGCTTTCTTT

j_gene: TRBJ1-2
abundance: -
d_gene: TRBD1
v_gene: TRBV28
CDR3aa: CASSLPGQGAGYTF
CDR3nt: TGTGCCAGCAGTTTACCTGGACAGGGGGCTGGCTACACCTTC

j_gene: TRBJ2-7
abundance: -
d_gene: -
v_gene: TRBV6-5
CDR3aa: CASSLGTTGSYEQYF
CDR3nt: TGTGCCAGCAGCCTCGGGACAACCGGATCCTACGAGCAGTACTTC

j_gene: TRBJ2-7
abundance: few
d_gene: -
v_gene: TRBV7-9
CDR3aa: CASSPLTAYEQYF
CDR3nt: TGTGCCAGCAGCCCGTTGACAGCTTACGAGCAGTACTTC

j_gene: TRBJ2-5
abundance: -
d_gene: -
v_gene: TRBV19
CDR3aa: CASSDRSQETQYF
CDR3nt: TGTGCCAGTAGTGACAGAAGCCAAGAGACCCAGTACTTC

j_gene: TRBJ2-7
abundance: -
d_gene: -
v_gene: TRBV5-1
CDR3aa: CASSLAEQGGAYEQYF
CDR3nt: TGCGCCAGCAGCTTGGCCGAACAGGGTGGGGCCTACGAGCAGTACTTC

j_gene: TRBJ1-1
abundance: few
d_gene: -
v_gene: TRBV10-3
CDR3aa: CASSYSRTPNTEAFF
CDR3nt: TGTGCCAGCAGTTACTCGCGGACACCGAACACTGAAGCTTTCTTT

j_gene: TRBJ2-5
abundance: -
d_gene: TRBD2
v_gene: TRBV18
CDR3aa: CASSPWTSGRAGRETQYF
CDR3nt: TGTGCCAGCTCACCCTGGACTAGCGGGAGGGCTGGCAGGGAGACCCAGTACTTC

j_gene: TRBJ1-5
abundance: -
d_gene: TRBD1
v_gene: TRBV2
CDR3aa: CASSEGQGKGQPQHF
CDR3nt: TGTGCCAGCAGTGAGGGACAGGGGAAGGGGCAGCCCCAGCATTTT

j_gene: TRBJ2-6
abundance: -
d_gene: TRBD1
v_gene: TRBV29-1
CDR3aa: CSASGQGVSGANVLTF
CDR3nt: TGCAGCGCCTCGGGACAGGGGGTCTCTGGGGCCAACGTCCTGACTTTC

j_gene: TRBJ1-1
abundance: -
d_gene: -
v_gene: TRBV5-4
CDR3aa: CASSSGHRLNTEAFF
CDR3nt: TGTGCCAGCAGCTCGGGACATAGACTGAACACTGAAGCTTTCTTT

j_gene: TRBJ2-1
abundance: few
d_gene: -
v_gene: TRBV9
CDR3aa: CASSTILGGEQFF
CDR3nt: TGTGCCAGCAGTACAATACTGGGGGGTGAGCAGTTCTTC

j_gene: TRBJ2-1
abundance: few
d_gene: -
v_gene: TRBV11-2
CDR3aa: CASSALAINNEQFF
CDR3nt: TGTGCCAGCAGCGCCTTAGCCATTAACAATGAGCAGTTCTTC

j_gene: TRBJ1-3
abundance: -
d_gene: -
v_gene: TRBV19
CDR3aa: CASSIGQAGNTIYF
CDR3nt: TGTGCCAGTAGTATTGGGCAGGCTGGAAACACCATATATTTT

j_gene: TRBJ1-3
abundance: -
d_gene: -
v_gene: TRBV25-1
CDR3aa: CASSSGTFSGNTIYF
CDR3nt: TGTGCCAGCAGCTCCGGGACATTCTCGGGAAACACCATATATTTT

j_gene: TRBJ2-5
abundance: -
d_gene: TRBD2
v_gene: TRBV7-9
CDR3aa: CASSDGTSGEKETQYF
CDR3nt: TGTGCCAGCAGCGACGGGACTAGCGGGGAAAAAGAGACCCAGTACTTC

j_gene: TRBJ1-2
abundance: -
d_gene: -
v_gene: TRBV5-4
CDR3aa: CASSPRGQGKGYGYTF
CDR3nt: TGTGCCAGCAGCCCGCGAGGGCAGGGGAAAGGGTATGGCTACACCTTC

j_gene: TRBJ2-3
abundance: -
d_gene: TRBD1
v_gene: TRBV19
CDR3aa: CASSIEAPGGADTQYF
CDR3nt: TGTGCCAGTAGTATAGAGGCGCCAGGGGGCGCAGATACGCAGTATTTT

j_gene: TRBJ1-1
abundance: few
d_gene: TRBD1
v_gene: TRBV5-6
CDR3aa: CASSSTGGITEAFF
CDR3nt: TGTGCCAGCAGCTCGACAGGGGGCATCACTGAAGCTTTCTTT

j_gene: TRBJ2-6
abundance: -
d_gene: TRBD2
v_gene: TRBV6-1
CDR3aa: CASSEVRAGASGANVLTF
CDR3nt: TGTGCCAGCAGTGAAGTTCGAGCGGGAGCTTCTGGGGCCAACGTCCTGACTTTC

j_gene: TRBJ1-3
abundance: few
d_gene: -
v_gene: TRBV30
CDR3aa: CASKTGLSGNTIYF
CDR3nt: TGTGCCTCGAAAACAGGGCTCTCTGGAAACACCATATATTTT

j_gene: TRBJ2-6
abundance: -
d_gene: -
v_gene: TRBV2
CDR3aa: CASSAGSGANVLTF
CDR3nt: TGTGCCAGCAGTGCGGGGTCCGGGGCCAACGTCCTGACTTTC

j_gene: TRBJ2-5
abundance: -
d_gene: -
v_gene: TRBV5-1
CDR3aa: CASSLDIPRGKETQYF
CDR3nt: TGCGCCAGCAGCTTGGACATCCCTCGGGGTAAAGAGACCCAGTACTTC

j_gene: TRBJ1-1
abundance: -
d_gene: -
v_gene: TRBV7-2
CDR3aa: CASSSSNASPEAFF
CDR3nt: TGTGCCAGCAGCTCGTCTAACGCGAGCCCTGAAGCTTTCTTT

j_gene: TRBJ2-7
abundance: -
d_gene: TRBD1
v_gene: TRBV27
CDR3aa: CASSLLGTGVTYEQYF
CDR3nt: TGTGCCAGCAGTTTACTGGGGACAGGGGTAACCTACGAGCAGTACTTC

j_gene: TRBJ1-4
abundance: -
d_gene: -
v_gene: TRBV6-1
CDR3aa: CASSEVGAGEKLFF
CDR3nt: TGTGCCAGCAGTGAGGTGGGGGCAGGCGAAAAACTGTTTTTT

j_gene: TRBJ1-2
abundance: -
d_gene: -
v_gene: TRBV16
CDR3aa: CASSFDSTYGYTF
CDR3nt: TGTGCCAGCAGTTTCGACAGCACGTATGGCTACACCTTC

j_gene: TRBJ1-1
abundance: -
d_gene: TRBD1
v_gene: TRBV9
CDR3aa: CASSVGQGGNTEAFF
CDR3nt: TGTGCCAGCAGCGTAGGACAGGGCGGGAACACTGAAGCTTTCTTT

j_gene: TRBJ1-6
abundance: -
d_gene: TRBD1
v_gene: TRBV19
CDR3aa: CASRAGTANSPLHF
CDR3nt: TGTGCCAGTAGGGCCGGGACAGCTAATTCACCCCTCCACTTT

j_gene: TRBJ2-7
abundance: -
d_gene: TRBD2
v_gene: TRBV10-2
CDR3aa: CASSNPTSGWGGEQYF
CDR3nt: TGCGCCAGCAGTAACCCGACTAGCGGATGGGGGGGGGAGCAGTACTTC

j_gene: TRBJ2-7
abundance: -
d_gene: -
v_gene: TRBV28
CDR3aa: CASSPQPGDEQYF
CDR3nt: TGTGCCAGCAGTCCACAGCCCGGGGACGAGCAGTACTTC

j_gene: TRBJ2-7
abundance: -
d_gene: TRBD1
v_gene: TRBV19
CDR3aa: CASSISPSTGGRPYEQHF
CDR3nt: TGTGCCAGTAGTATCAGTCCCTCGACAGGGGGCAGGCCCTACGAGCAGCACTTC

j_gene: TRBJ2-2
abundance: -
d_gene: -
v_gene: TRBV29-1
CDR3aa: CSVGTNTGELFF
CDR3nt: TGCAGCGTTGGCACTAACACCGGGGAGCTGTTTTTT